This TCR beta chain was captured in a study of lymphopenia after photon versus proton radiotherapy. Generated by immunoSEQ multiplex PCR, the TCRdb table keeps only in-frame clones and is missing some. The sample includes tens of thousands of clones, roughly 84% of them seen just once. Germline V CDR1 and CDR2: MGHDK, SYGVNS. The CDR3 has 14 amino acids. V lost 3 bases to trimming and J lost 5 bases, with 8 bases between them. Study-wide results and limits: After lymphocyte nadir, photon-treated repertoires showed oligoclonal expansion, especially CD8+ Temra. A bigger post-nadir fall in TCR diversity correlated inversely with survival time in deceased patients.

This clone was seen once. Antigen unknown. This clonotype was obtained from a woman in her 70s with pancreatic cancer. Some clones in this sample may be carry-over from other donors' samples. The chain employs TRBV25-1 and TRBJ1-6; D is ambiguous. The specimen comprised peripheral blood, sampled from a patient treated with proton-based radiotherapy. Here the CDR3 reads CASSDWRDNSPLHF. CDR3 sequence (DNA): TGTGCCAGCAGTGATTGGCGGGATAATTCACCCCTCCACTTT.